The text below deals with one T cell receptor beta chain. What it recognizes is unknown. The data derive from a study of OX40 agonist ivuxolimab in advanced cancers. Study-level information: The dose-escalation cohort was roughly 84% male, with a mean age of about 58 years, ranging roughly 23 to 90.

Germline V CDR1 and CDR2: LNHDA, SQIVND (reference sequence). The V gene lost 3 bases and the J gene lost 8 bases, with 16 bases spanning the gap. The CDR3 has 14 residues. General study points: CD8+ T cells averaged more expanded clones than CD4+.

The method was immunoSEQ multiplex PCR; TCRdb's version includes in-frame clones alone and lacks a portion of them. The sample has tens of thousands of clones; approximately 90% are singletons. The V gene is TRBV19, the J gene TRBJ1-2; D ambiguous. This receptor was obtained from an adult with an advanced solid tumor such as melanoma, head and neck, liver or kidney cancer. Sequencing was performed on CD4+ or CD8+ T cells sorted from blood, taken in a trial of the OX40 agonist ivuxolimab. CDR3 in DNA: TGTGCCAGTAGTATGGTCGGCAGGCTTGGGGGCTACACCTTC. Protein sequence: CASSMVGRLGGYTF. The full variable domain, completed using reference TRBV19 and TRBJ1-2, is DGGITQSPKYLFRKEGQNVTLSCEQNLNHDAMYWYRQDPGQGLRLIYYSQIVNDFQKGDIAEGYSVSREKKESFPLTVTSAQKNPTAFYLCASSMVGRLGGYTFGSGTRLTVV.